This T cell receptor beta chain was sequenced in a study of shared clonotypes between healthy human individuals. On the study more broadly: For every donor, three CD4 naive, three CD4 memory, two CD8 naive and one CD8 memory plates were used. Points from the study as a whole: The genetic and exposure-history diversity represented was limited by few donors.

Remarks on this clone: Its antigen remains unidentified.

Donation came from healthy HIV-negative adults that had no recent acute infections or vaccinations. Each PCR replicate from the sorted subsets contained around 0.2 ug DNA, which is around 30,000 T cell genomes. Repertoires were generated with immunoSEQ multiplex PCR, while TCRdb's copy carries only in-frame clones and drops some. The sample lists under 600,000 clones, approximately 97% occurring once. The germline CDR1 and CDR2 sequences are MDHEN and SYDVKM. The V end was cut by 4 bases, the J end by 8 bases, with 8 bases between. This CDR3 spans 12 amino acids. This clonotype originated in a woman in her thirties in good health. This chain links TRBV28 with TRBJ2-2, with D unresolved. Sequences were obtained from naive CD4+ T cells sorted from blood. Subset here: CD45RA+ positively selected. This CDR3 reads CASSWGRGELFF. The CDR3 bases are TGTGCCAGCAGTTGGGGTCGGGGGGAGCTGTTTTTT.